This T cell receptor beta chain was documented in a study of glioma-infiltrating T cells. After removal of 2 bases from V and 4 bases from J, the junction contained 6 bases not matched to a gene. Germline V gene sequence: CDR1 SGHVS, CDR2 FNYEAQ. CDR3 length: 16 residues. This clonotype showed up just a few times. Amplification of TCR alpha and beta CDR3 regions from RNA used iRepertoire nested multiplex PCR. Each CDR3 protein gets one entry after TCRdb re-called the multiplex PCR reads with MiXCR. The data hold about 140,000 distinct CDR3 sequences, with approximately 40% observed a single time. The chain links TRBV7-6 to TRBJ1-3; TRBD1 aligns across 9 bases. Sequencing was done on a sample of glioma tissue, nonneoplastic brain tissue, or PBMCs (not recorded which). The sequence came from a human donor with low-grade glioma or glioblastoma, undergoing nonglioma brain surgery, or in good health (not recorded which). CDR3 sequence (DNA): TGTGCCAGCAGCTTAACCGCCGGGACAGGGGGAAACACCATATATTTT. It codes for CASSLTAGTGGNTIYF.